This T cell receptor beta chain stems from a study of radiotherapy plus CTLA-4 blockade in lung cancer. Study-wide background: Among enrolled patients, roughly 18% responded and less than 40% achieved disease control. Findings of the study overall: After treatment with radiotherapy plus ipilimumab, TCR clones that came from the tumor expanded in blood. The authors reported that early blood T cell clone dynamics, with interferon-beta, best predicted response.

With regard to this clone: The antigen is not known.

Clones were read by immunoSEQ multiplex PCR, and TCRdb kept only the in-frame ones, dropping some. The data contain fewer than 55,000 clones, roughly three quarters of them singletons. Enrolled patients, whose metastatic non-small-cell lung cancer was chemo-refractory, received focal radiation plus CTLA-4 blockade with ipilimumab. Germline CDR1 reads MRHNA; CDR2 reads SNTAGT. The CDR3 has 12 amino acids. V was cut by 2 bases and J by 5 bases, with 5 bases left in between. The specimen was peripheral blood, collected from a patient treated with radiotherapy plus ipilimumab. The source of this sequence is a human donor with non-small cell lung cancer whose response to radiotherapy plus ipilimumab could not be evaluated. The chain employs TRBV6-4 and TRBJ2-3; no clear D. The DNA of the CDR3 is TGTGCCAGCAGTGACCCCGGAGATACGCAGTATTTT. Translation gives CASSDPGDTQYF.